These 15 T cell receptor beta chains originate from one sample sequenced in a study of T cells in localized non-small cell lung cancer. The protocol was immunoSEQ multiplex PCR, while the TCRdb copy is restricted to in-frame clones and leaves out a portion. The data contain about 64,000 clones, about four fifths of them seen just once; the ten biggest clones take up just over 4.5%. This specimen consisted of PBMCs, obtained before any cancer treatment. The receptor source for this set is a man aged 35 to 69 with stage II lung adenocarcinoma.

V is TRBV18 and J is TRBJ1-2; D unclear. Germline loops: CDR1 KGHSH, CDR2 LQKENI. CDR3 length: 14 amino acids. Deletions cut 2 bases from V and 1 base from J, with 8 bases between. The CDR3 loop is CASSPSINNYGYTF. The CDR3 bases are TGTGCCAGCTCACCATCCATTAATAACTATGGCTACACCTTC.

The chain couples TRBV5-1 to TRBJ1-1; D remains unclear. Trimming left V 1 base short and J 4 bases short, with 8 bases between. The CDR3 totals 13 residues. CDR1 is SGHRS, CDR2 YFSETQ, per germline. CDR3 in amino acids: CASSLKSSTEAFF. Written as DNA, the CDR3 is TGCGCCAGCAGCTTGAAGAGCTCCACTGAAGCTTTCTTT.

The chain is built from TRBV27 and TRBJ2-7; no clear D gene. The CDR3 covers 14 residues. V lost 5 bases and J 1 base, leaving 12 bases between the germline ends. Germline lookup yields CDR1 MNHEY and CDR2 SMNVEV (reference sequence). CDR3 bases: TGTGCCAGCAGTGCCCCCGCCAGGTCCTACGAGCAGTACTTC. Its protein product is CASSAPARSYEQYF.

The chain has TRBV12-5 and TRBJ2-3; 8 positions match TRBD2. Germline V CDR1 and CDR2: LGHNT, FRNRAP. This CDR3 is 17 amino acids long. Trimming cost V 1 base and J 1 base; bases outside gene matches: 7. The DNA for the CDR3 is TGTGCTAGTGGTTTGGCCTATAGCGGGAAGGGCACAGATACGCAGTATTTT. This gives the protein CASGLAYSGKGTDTQYF. The full variable domain, completed using reference TRBV12-5 and TRBJ2-3, is DARVTQTPRHKVTEMGQEVTMRCQPILGHNTVFWYRQTMMQGLELLAYFRNRAPLDDSGMPKDRFSAEMPDATLATLKIQPSEPRDSAVYFCASGLAYSGKGTDTQYFGPGTRLTVL.

The rearrangement links TRBV10-2 to TRBJ2-2; 7 bases align to TRBD2. V shed 6 bases, J shed 6 bases, and the junction held 7 bases outside the gene matches. Germline V CDR1 and CDR2: WSHSY, SAAADI. The CDR3 covers 14 residues. CDR3 DNA: TGCGCCAGCAGGCCGGGGGGTCGTGCCGGGGAGCTGTTTTTT. Its translation: CASRPGGRAGELFF.

The rearrangement uses TRBV5-1 and TRBJ2-1, with a tentative D call TRBD1 (6 bases). The CDR3 spans 14 residues. The V and J ends lost 0 bases and 9 bases respectively, with 13 bases between them. Germline CDR1 reads SGHRS; CDR2 reads YFSETQ. The CDR3 DNA reads TGCGCCAGCAGCTTGGGGGGGCAAGCACCTGAGCAGTTCTTC. This encodes CASSLGGQAPEQFF.

The chain couples TRBV11-3 to TRBJ2-1; no clear D gene. The CDR3 has 13 residues. V shed 1 base and J shed 8 bases, with 9 bases lying between them. The V gene's germline CDR1 is SGHNT and CDR2 YENEEA. The CDR3 DNA follows: TGTGCCAGCAGCTTAGGGACCGAGGATGAGCAGTTCTTC. Translated: CASSLGTEDEQFF.

The chain uses TRBV2 and TRBJ1-5; D uncertain. With 7 bases removed from V and 0 bases from J, the gap between germline ends came to 7 bases. Per germline, CDR1 SNHLY and CDR2 FYNNEI. The CDR3 is made up of 13 amino acids. The CDR3 DNA sequence: TGTGCCAGCACTGTCAATAGCAATCAGCCCCAGCATTTT. Residues: CASTVNSNQPQHF.

This clone was seen just once. The gene calls are TRBV6-5 and TRBJ2-5; D is perhaps TRBD1 (6 bases). Germline lookup yields CDR1 MNHEY and CDR2 SVGAGI. The CDR3 consists of 14 residues. Trimming took 5 bases from V and 1 from J, leaving 11 bases between them. The CDR3 coding sequence is TGTGCCAGCAGTCGCCGGGACATCCAAGAGACCCAGTACTTC. It specifies CASSRRDIQETQYF.

CDR3 loop: CASSIASGRRDTQYF. The CDR3 coding sequence is TGTGCCAGTAGTATAGCTAGCGGGAGGCGAGATACGCAGTATTTT. The chain employs TRBV19 and TRBJ2-3, with 11 bases identical to TRBD2. The CDR3 is 15 residues long. The germline V gene encodes CDR1 LNHDA and CDR2 SQIVND (reference sequence). The V segment lost 1 base and the J segment 5 bases; nucleotides outside the gene matches: 2.

The rearrangement links TRBV7-9 to TRBJ2-1, with 12 bases matching TRBD1. The CDR3 has 13 residues. The junction had 4 bases not matched to a gene; V was cut back by 1 base and J by 15 bases. Germline CDR1 reads SEHNR; CDR2 reads FQNEAQ (reference sequence). DNA for the CDR3: TGTGCCAGCAGCTTAGGGGGGACAGGGGGCACGTTCTTC. It encodes CASSLGGTGGTFF.

As regards this clone: Other DNA sequences from this sample encode an identical CDR3 as well. The chain links TRBV5-1 to TRBJ1-3, with a possible D match to TRBD1 (5 bases). Germline-derived CDR1 and CDR2 are SGHRS and YFSETQ. The CDR3 covers 13 residues. Trimming shortened V by 3 bases and J by 3 bases, and 7 bases separated the two germline ends. CDR3 in DNA: TGCGCCAGCAGCTCCGACAGTGGAAACACCATATATTTT. This translates into CASSSDSGNTIYF. Together with reference TRBV5-1 and TRBJ1-3, the CDR3 gives the full variable domain: KAGVTQTPRYLIKTRGQQVTLSCSPISGHRSVSWYQQTPGQGLQFLFEYFSETQRNKGNFPGRFSGRQFSNSRSEMNVSTLELGDSALYLCASSSDSGNTIYFGEGSWLTVV.

V gene TRBV4-1 combines with J gene TRBJ1-5; possibly TRBD1 for D (5 bases). Per germline, CDR1 MGHRA and CDR2 YSYEKL. Deletions cut 0 bases from V and 9 bases from J, with 12 bases between. This CDR3 spans 14 amino acids. CDR3 sequence (DNA): TGCGCCAGCAGCCAAGATCCACTTGGGGGGCCCCAGCATTTT. Translating it yields CASSQDPLGGPQHF.

A few counts support this clone. Germline and junction disagree at one end, which may indicate a read error. This chain joins TRBV7-7 and TRBJ2-2; TRBD2 matches at 10 bases. CDR3 length equals 16 residues. Germline V gene data show CDR1 as SSHAT and CDR2 as FNYEAQ (reference sequence). CDR3: CASSLTSGTNTGELFF. CDR3 in DNA: TGTGCTAGCAGTCTCACTAGCGGGACTAACACCGGGGAGCTGTTTTTT.

The rearrangement uses TRBV29-1 and TRBJ2-1, with D possibly matching TRBD2 (5 bases). Looked up from germline, CDR1 is SQVTM and CDR2 is ANQGSEA. The CDR3 contains 12 residues. Trimming pared 1 base from V and 8 bases from J, leaving 9 bases between. DNA for the CDR3: TGCAGCGTTGAAGGAGGGAGCTATGAGCAGTTCTTC. Amino acid sequence: CSVEGGSYEQFF.